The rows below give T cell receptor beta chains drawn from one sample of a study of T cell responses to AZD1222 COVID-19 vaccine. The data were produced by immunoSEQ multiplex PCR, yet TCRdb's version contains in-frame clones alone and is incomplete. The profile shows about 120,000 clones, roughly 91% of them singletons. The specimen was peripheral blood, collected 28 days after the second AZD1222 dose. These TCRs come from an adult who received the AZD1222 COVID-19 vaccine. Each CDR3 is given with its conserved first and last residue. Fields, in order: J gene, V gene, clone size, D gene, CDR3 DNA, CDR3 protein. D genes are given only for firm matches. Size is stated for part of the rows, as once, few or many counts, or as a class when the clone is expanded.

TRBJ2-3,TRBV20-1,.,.,TGCAGTGCTCCCGTTCGAGATACGCAGTATTTT,CSAPVRDTQYF
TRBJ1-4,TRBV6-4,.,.,TGTGCCAGCAGTGAGCCTGGTGGGTCCTGTAGGTTT,CASSEPGGSCRF
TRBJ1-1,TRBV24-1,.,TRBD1,TGTGCCACCAGTGAGAACCCGGGACAGGGACCGGTGAACACTGAAGCTTTCTTT,CATSENPGQGPVNTEAFF
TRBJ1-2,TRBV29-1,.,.,TGCAGCGTGACGACAGATTTCTATGGCTACACCTTC,CSVTTDFYGYTF
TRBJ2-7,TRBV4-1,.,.,TGCGCCAGCAGCCAAGAGTGGAGTATCGTCGTCGTGGAGCAGTACTTC,CASSQEWSIVVVEQYF
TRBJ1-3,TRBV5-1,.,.,TGCGCCAGCAGCTTGGACGGGACCACCATATATTTT,CASSLDGTTIYF
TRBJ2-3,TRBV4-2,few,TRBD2,TGTGCCAGCAGCCAAGATGCGGGGCGGGGGGGGACAGATACGCAGTATTTT,CASSQDAGRGGTDTQYF
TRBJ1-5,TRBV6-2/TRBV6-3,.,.,TGTGCCAGCAGTTACTCAGCCCGGGGACGGGCCAATCAGCCCCAGCATTTT,CASSYSARGRANQPQHF
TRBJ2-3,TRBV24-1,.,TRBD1,TGTGCCACCAGATCGGGACAGAGCACAGATACGCAGTATTTT,CATRSGQSTDTQYF
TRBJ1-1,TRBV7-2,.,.,TGTGCCAGCAGCCGGCCGGCGGGGTCGAACACTGAAGCTTTCTTT,CASSRPAGSNTEAFF
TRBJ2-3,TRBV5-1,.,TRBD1,TGCGCCAGCAGCCACCAGGGGGCGTTTGCAGATACGCAGTATTTT,CASSHQGAFADTQYF
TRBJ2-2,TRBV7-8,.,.,TGTGCCAGCAGCCGCGCGGGGCCCGGGGAGCTGTTTTTT,CASSRAGPGELFF
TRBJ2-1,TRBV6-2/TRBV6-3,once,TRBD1,TGTGCCAGCAGTTACGGGGACAGCCACAATGAGCAGTTCTTC,CASSYGDSHNEQFF
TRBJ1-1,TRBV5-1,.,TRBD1,TGCGCCAGCAGCTTGTGGGGGTCAGGACAGGGGTCGCTGAACACTGAAGCTTTCTTT,CASSLWGSGQGSLNTEAFF
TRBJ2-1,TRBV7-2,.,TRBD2,TGTGCCAGCAGCTTAGTTACTAGCGATCCCTCCTACAATGAGCAGTTCTTC,CASSLVTSDPSYNEQFF
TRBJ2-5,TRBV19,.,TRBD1,TGTGCCAGTAGTATTTTTTACAGGGGGCGAGAGACCCAGTACTTC,CASSIFYRGRETQYF
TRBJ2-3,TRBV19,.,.,TGTGCCAGTAGTATACAGGGGAGCGGTACAGATACGCAGTATTTT,CASSIQGSGTDTQYF
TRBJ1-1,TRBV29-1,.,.,TGCAGCGTTGAACCCTCAGGGAACACTGAAGCTTTCTTT,CSVEPSGNTEAFF
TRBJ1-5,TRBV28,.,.,TGTGCCAGCAGTGCCCCCATAGGGACCCATCAGCCCCAGCATTTT,CASSAPIGTHQPQHF
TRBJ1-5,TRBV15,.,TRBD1,TGTGCCACCAGCTACGGACAGGGTGGCAATCAGCCCCAGCATTTT,CATSYGQGGNQPQHF
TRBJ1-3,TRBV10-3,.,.,TGTGCCATCAGTGAGATGGGACCCTCTGGAAACACCATATATTTT,CAISEMGPSGNTIYF
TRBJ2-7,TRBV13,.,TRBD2,TGTGCCAGCCGAAGAGCGGGAGGGAGGAACGAGCAGTACTTC,CASRRAGGRNEQYF
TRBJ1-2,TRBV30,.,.,TGTGCCTGGAGTGTAGTCAGGGGCGAGGGCTACACCTTC,CAWSVVRGEGYTF
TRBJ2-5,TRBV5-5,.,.,TGTGCCAGCAGCTTCAGTGGGGGCGCGGAGACCCAGTACTTC,CASSFSGGAETQYF
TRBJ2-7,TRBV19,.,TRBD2,TGTGCCAGTACGGCTAGCGGGATCTACGAGCAGTACTTC,CASTASGIYEQYF
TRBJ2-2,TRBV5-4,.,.,TGTGCCAGCAGCGCACACACTGGCGGGGAGCTGTTTTTT,CASSAHTGGELFF
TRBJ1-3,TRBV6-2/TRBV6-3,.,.,TGTGCCAGCAGTTACACCGAGGTCGGAAACACCATATATTTT,CASSYTEVGNTIYF
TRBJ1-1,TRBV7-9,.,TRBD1,TGTGCCAGCAGCTCCCCAGGGGAGGGGGCCGAAGCTTTCTTT,CASSSPGEGAEAFF
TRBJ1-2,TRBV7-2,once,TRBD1,TGTGCCAGCACTAGGGGACAGGGGGCAGGGAGCCAAAAGAGGTACACCTTC,CASTRGQGAGSQKRYTF
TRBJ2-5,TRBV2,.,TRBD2,TGTGCCAGCAGTAAACATAGCGGGGGGCCGGAGACCCAGTACTTC,CASSKHSGGPETQYF
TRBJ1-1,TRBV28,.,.,TGTGCCAGCAAACTGAACACTGAAGCTTTCTTT,CASKLNTEAFF
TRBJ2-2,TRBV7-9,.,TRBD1,TGTGCCAGCAGCCCAGACAGGGTTCGGACCGGGGAGCTGTTTTTT,CASSPDRVRTGELFF
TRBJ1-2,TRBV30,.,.,TGTGCCTGGAGTAGGACAGCCGGGGATGGCTACACCTTC,CAWSRTAGDGYTF
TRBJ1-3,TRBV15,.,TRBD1,TGTGCCACCAGCAGCAGGGGGACAGGGGGCTTTGGAAACACCATATATTTT,CATSSRGTGGFGNTIYF
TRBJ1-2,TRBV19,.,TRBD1,TGTGCCAGTAGACCGGGACAGGGACCTAACTATGGCTACACCTTC,CASRPGQGPNYGYTF
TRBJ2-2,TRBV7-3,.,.,TGTGCCAGCAGCTTAGGTTTCAGGCCCACCGGGGAGCTGTTTTTT,CASSLGFRPTGELFF
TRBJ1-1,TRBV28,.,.,TGTGCCAGCAGTTTCGGGGGCTTGAGATCTGCTTTCTTT,CASSFGGLRSAFF
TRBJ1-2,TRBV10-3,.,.,TGTGCCATCAGTCGACAGGCCACCTATGGCTACACCTTC,CAISRQATYGYTF
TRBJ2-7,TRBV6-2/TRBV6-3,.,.,TGTGCCAGCAGTTACACGGGGTCCTACGAGCAGTACTTC,CASSYTGSYEQYF
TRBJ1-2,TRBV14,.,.,TGTGCCAGCAGCCTGGGACTTGGCTACACCTTC,CASSLGLGYTF
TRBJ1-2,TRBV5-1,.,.,TGCGCCAGCAGGGGGTTGGATGGCTACACCTTC,CASRGLDGYTF
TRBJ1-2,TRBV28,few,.,TGTGCCAGCAGTTTTTTCAGGGTCTATGGCTACACCTTC,CASSFFRVYGYTF
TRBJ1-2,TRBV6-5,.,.,TGTGCCAGCATCACGCAGGTCTATGGCTACACCTTC,CASITQVYGYTF
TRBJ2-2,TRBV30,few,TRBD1,TGTGCCTGGAGTGTCCTACCGGACAGGAAGGTCGGGGAGCTGTTTTTT,CAWSVLPDRKVGELFF
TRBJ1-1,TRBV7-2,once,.,TGTGCCAGCAGCGCCCAGCGGAACACTGAAGCTTTCTTT,CASSAQRNTEAFF
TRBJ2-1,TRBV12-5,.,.,TGTGCTAGTGGTCTACACTTTCCGGGGGCGAGGGAGTACAATGAGCAGTTCTTC,CASGLHFPGAREYNEQFF